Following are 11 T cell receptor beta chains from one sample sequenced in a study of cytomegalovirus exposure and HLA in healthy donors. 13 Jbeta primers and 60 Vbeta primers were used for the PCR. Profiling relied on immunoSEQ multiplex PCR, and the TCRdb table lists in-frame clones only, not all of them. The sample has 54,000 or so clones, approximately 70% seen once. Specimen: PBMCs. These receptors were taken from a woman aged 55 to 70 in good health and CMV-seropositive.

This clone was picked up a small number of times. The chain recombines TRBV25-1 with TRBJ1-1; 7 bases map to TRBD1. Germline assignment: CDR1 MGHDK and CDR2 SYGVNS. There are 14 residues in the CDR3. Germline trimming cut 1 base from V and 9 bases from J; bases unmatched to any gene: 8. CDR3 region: CASSELMEGAQAFF. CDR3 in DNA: TGTGCCAGCAGTGAATTGATGGAGGGGGCACAAGCTTTCTTT.

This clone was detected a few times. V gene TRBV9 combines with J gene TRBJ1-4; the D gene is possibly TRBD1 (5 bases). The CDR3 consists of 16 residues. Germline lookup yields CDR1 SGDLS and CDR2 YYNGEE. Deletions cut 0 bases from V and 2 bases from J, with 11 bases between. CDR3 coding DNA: TGTGCCAGCAGCGTAGGCAGGGTTTCGACTAATGAAAAACTGTTTTTT. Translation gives CASSVGRVSTNEKLFF.

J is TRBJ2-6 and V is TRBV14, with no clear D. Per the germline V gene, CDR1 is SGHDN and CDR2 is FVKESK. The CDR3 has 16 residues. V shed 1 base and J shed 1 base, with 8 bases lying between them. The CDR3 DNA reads TGTGCCAGCAGCCAAGCCCTATGGTCTGGGGCCAACGTCCTGACTTTC. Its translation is CASSQALWSGANVLTF.

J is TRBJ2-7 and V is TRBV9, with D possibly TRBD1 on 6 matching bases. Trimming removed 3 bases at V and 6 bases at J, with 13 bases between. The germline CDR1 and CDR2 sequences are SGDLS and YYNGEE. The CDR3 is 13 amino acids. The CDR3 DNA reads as TGTGCCAGCAGCGCGACGACAGGTTTCGAGCAGTACTTC. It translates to CASSATTGFEQYF.

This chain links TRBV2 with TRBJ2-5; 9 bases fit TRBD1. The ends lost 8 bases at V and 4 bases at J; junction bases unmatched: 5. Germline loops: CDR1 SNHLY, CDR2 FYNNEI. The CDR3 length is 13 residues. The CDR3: CASGGTGTETQYF. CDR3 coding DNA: TGTGCCAGCGGAGGGACAGGGACAGAGACCCAGTACTTC.

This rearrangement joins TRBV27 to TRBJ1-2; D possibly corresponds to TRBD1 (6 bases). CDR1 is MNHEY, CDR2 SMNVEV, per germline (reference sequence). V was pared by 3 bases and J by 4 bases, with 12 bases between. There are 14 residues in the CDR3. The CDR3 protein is CASSFSDRIYGYTF. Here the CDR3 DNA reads TGTGCCAGCAGTTTCTCAGACAGGATCTATGGCTACACCTTC.

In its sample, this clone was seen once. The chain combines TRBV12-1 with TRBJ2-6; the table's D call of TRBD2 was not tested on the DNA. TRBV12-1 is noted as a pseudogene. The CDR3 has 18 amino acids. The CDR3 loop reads CASSLKERGASGANVLTF. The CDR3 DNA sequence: TGTGCCAGCAGCCTCAAAGAGCGGGGGGCCTCTGGGGCCAACGTCCTGACTTTC.

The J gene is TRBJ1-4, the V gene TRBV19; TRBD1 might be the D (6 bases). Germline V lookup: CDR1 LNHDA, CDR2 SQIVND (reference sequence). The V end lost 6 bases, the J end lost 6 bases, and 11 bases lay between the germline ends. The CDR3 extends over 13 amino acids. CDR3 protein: CASSRGWDEKLFF. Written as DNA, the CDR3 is TGTGCCAGTAGCAGGGGCTGGGATGAAAAACTGTTTTTT.

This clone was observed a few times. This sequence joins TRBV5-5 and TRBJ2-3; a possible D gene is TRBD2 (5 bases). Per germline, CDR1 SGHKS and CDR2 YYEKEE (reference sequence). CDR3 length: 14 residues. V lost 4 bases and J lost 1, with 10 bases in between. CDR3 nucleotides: TGTGCCAGCAGCCAAGTGGAGGGCACAGATACGCAGTATTTT. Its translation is CASSQVEGTDTQYF.

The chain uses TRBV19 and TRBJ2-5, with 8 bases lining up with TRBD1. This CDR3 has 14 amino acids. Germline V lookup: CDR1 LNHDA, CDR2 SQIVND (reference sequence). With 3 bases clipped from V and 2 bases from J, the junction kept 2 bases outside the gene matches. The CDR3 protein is CASSIGTGQETQYF. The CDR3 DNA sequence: TGTGCCAGTAGTATCGGGACAGGACAAGAGACCCAGTACTTC.

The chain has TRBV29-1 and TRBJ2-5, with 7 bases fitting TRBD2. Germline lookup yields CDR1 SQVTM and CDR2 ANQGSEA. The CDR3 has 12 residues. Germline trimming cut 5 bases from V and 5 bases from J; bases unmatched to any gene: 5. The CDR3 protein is CSVLGREETQYF. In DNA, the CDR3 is TGCAGCGTTTTAGGGAGGGAGGAGACCCAGTACTTC.